The 19 T cell receptor beta chains listed next were all sequenced from one sample in a study of blood T cell repertoires in COVID-19. Using immunoSEQ multiplex PCR, the repertoire was profiled, and TCRdb retains in-frame clones only, with some absent. The table has over 250,000 clones, roughly 90% seen once. Input material: peripheral blood. These receptors were collected from a man aged 50 or older with acute or convalescent COVID-19.

The gene calls are TRBV14 and TRBJ2-3, with D possibly matching TRBD1 (5 bases). Germline assignment: CDR1 SGHDN and CDR2 FVKESK. The V gene lost 4 bases and the J gene lost 6 bases, with 11 bases spanning the gap. The CDR3 covers 13 residues. In nucleotides, the CDR3 is TGTGCCAGCAGCCGTGGGGCGCTTGATACGCAGTATTTT. Translating it yields CASSRGALDTQYF.

This clone occurred once. V gene TRBV19 combines with J gene TRBJ2-5, with D tentatively TRBD2 (6 bases). The V end lost 2 bases, the J end lost 0 bases, and 7 bases lay between the germline ends. The germline V gene encodes CDR1 LNHDA and CDR2 SQIVND (reference sequence). The CDR3 sequence is 14 residues long. Here the CDR3 reads CASSIRTNQETQYF. The CDR3 DNA follows: TGTGCCAGTAGTATACGGACTAACCAAGAGACCCAGTACTTC.

DNA of the CDR3: TGTGCCAGCAGCTTGGGCGGGAGCAATCAGCCCCAGCATTTT. As protein: CASSLGGSNQPQHF. The chain carries TRBV5-5 and TRBJ1-5; D gene unclear. The CDR3 has 14 residues. With 0 bases removed from V and 1 base from J, the gap between germline ends came to 5 bases. The V gene's germline CDR1 is SGHKS and CDR2 YYEKEE (reference sequence).

The chain couples TRBV18 to TRBJ1-2, with 8 nucleotides matching TRBD1. Germline V CDR1 and CDR2: KGHSH, LQKENI. Losses at the gene ends were 4 bases for V and 0 bases for J; bases not matched to a gene: 4. CDR3 size: 15 residues. The CDR3 DNA reads TGTGCCAGCTCACTGGGACAGGACTCTAACTATGGCTACACCTTC. This gives the protein CASSLGQDSNYGYTF.

The V gene is TRBV3-1 (or the pseudogene TRBV3-2), the J gene TRBJ1-4; TRBD1 might be the D (6 bases). The germline CDR1 and CDR2 sequences are LGHDT and YNNKEL (reference sequence). The CDR3 loop spans 16 amino acids. Trimming left V 4 bases short and J 10 bases short, with 22 bases between. DNA for the CDR3: TGTGCCAGCAGCCTAGTAATGGGCCAGGGGAGCGGAAAACTGTTTTTT. Protein product: CASSLVMGQGSGKLFF.

The gene calls are TRBV6-4 and TRBJ2-1; 10 bases agree with TRBD2. The germline gives CDR1 MRHNA, CDR2 SNTAGT. The V gene end was trimmed by 7 bases and the J gene end by 2 bases; junction bases not matched to a gene: 5. The CDR3 sequence is 15 residues long. CDR3 DNA: TGTGCCAGCAAAACCAGCGGGGGGGCCTACAATGAGCAGTTCTTC. Amino acids: CASKTSGGAYNEQFF.

The chain couples TRBV6-6 to TRBJ2-1, with unresolved D. Germline V gene lookup returns CDR1 MNHNY and CDR2 SVGAGI (reference sequence). Trimming took 2 bases from V and 8 from J, leaving 16 bases between them. The CDR3 length is 15 residues. The CDR3 sequence: CASSYLSASADEQFF. The CDR3, as DNA: TGTGCCAGCAGTTACCTGTCAGCGTCGGCCGATGAGCAGTTCTTC.

CDR3 sequence: CAWSREDNYGYTF. DNA of the CDR3: TGTGCCTGGAGTAGGGAGGATAACTATGGCTACACCTTC. J is TRBJ1-2 and V is TRBV30; D ambiguous. This CDR3 comprises 13 residues. Per germline, CDR1 GTSNPN and CDR2 SVGIG (reference sequence). Trimming removed 2 bases from V and 1 base from J, with 8 bases in between.

About this clone itself: One end of the junction varies from germline; a read error may be responsible. The chain couples TRBV11-2 to TRBJ1-6, with no clear D. Germline values: CDR1 SGHAT, CDR2 FQNNGV. The length of the CDR3 is 15 residues. Here the CDR3 reads CASTPGSSSNSPLHF. DNA for the CDR3: TGTGCCAGCACCCCGGGGAGTTCCTCTAATTCACCCCTCCACTTT.

V usage is TRBV6-1 and J usage is TRBJ2-7, with unresolved D. The CDR3 loop spans 12 amino acids. Germline assignment: CDR1 MNHNS and CDR2 SASEGT. The ends were cut back, 0 bases at V and 3 bases at J, with 3 bases in the middle. CDR3 in amino acids: CASSEARYEQYF. Written as DNA, the CDR3 is TGTGCCAGCAGTGAAGCGCGCTACGAGCAGTACTTC.

The chain is built from TRBV5-6 and TRBJ2-6; the match to TRBD1 covers 7 bases. The CDR3 sequence is 17 residues long. J lost 8 bases, V lost 5 bases, and 16 bases had no gene match. CDR1 is SGHDT, CDR2 YYEEEE, per germline. CDR3 coding DNA: TGTGCCAGCAGTCTCTATGTAGGGGGCGCTTATTCCAACGTCCTGACTTTC. Its translation is CASSLYVGGAYSNVLTF.

The V call is TRBV18, the J call TRBJ2-2, with a tentative D call TRBD1 (5 bases). V lost 2 bases and J 1 base, leaving 8 bases between the germline ends. Germline CDR1 KGHSH, CDR2 LQKENI. The CDR3 spans 15 residues. The CDR3 nucleotides read TGTGCCAGCTCACCAGTCGACAGGAACACCGGGGAGCTGTTTTTT. It is translated as CASSPVDRNTGELFF.

To note about this clone: The DNA is omitted, as the CDR3 cannot be located on it reliably, and the CDR3 follows TCRdb's listing. The chain links TRBV21-1 to TRBJ1-1; the table gives TRBD1 as D, unverified against the DNA. TRBV21-1 is labeled a pseudogene. From its first to its last residue, the CDR3 has 14 amino acids. CDR3 in amino acids: CASSKVAGGAEAFF.

V is TRBV7-8 and J is TRBJ2-3; 7 nucleotides line up with TRBD2. The ends lost 5 bases at V and 3 bases at J; junction bases unmatched: 8. The CDR3 loop spans 15 amino acids. Germline V gene sequence: CDR1 SGHVS, CDR2 FQNEAQ. The CDR3 DNA reads as TGTGCCAGCAGCCCCGGGTGGGGGGGAACAGATACGCAGTATTTT. It codes for CASSPGWGGTDTQYF.

J is TRBJ2-1 and V is TRBV7-2, with D unclear. CDR1 SGHTA and CDR2 FQGNSA come from the germline V gene. Trimming took 4 bases from V and 0 from J, leaving 10 bases between them. The CDR3 is made up of 15 amino acids. CDR3 sequence: CASSSNPSSYNEQFF. The DNA of the CDR3 is TGTGCCAGCAGCTCAAATCCCAGCTCCTACAATGAGCAGTTCTTC.

The chain is built from TRBV5-4 and TRBJ1-2, with a tentative D call TRBD1 (6 bases). The CDR3 spans 13 residues. Trimming left V 0 bases short and J 5 bases short, with 8 bases between. Germline CDR1 reads SGHNT; CDR2 reads YYREEE (reference sequence). In nucleotides, the CDR3 is TGTGCCAGCAGCTTGGACAGGGAATATGGCTACACCTTC. Translating it yields CASSLDREYGYTF.

The V call is TRBV5-4, the J call TRBJ2-2, with 7 bases identical to TRBD1. The ends lost 3 bases at V and 4 bases at J; junction bases unmatched: 9. The CDR3 spans 16 residues. Germline loops: CDR1 SGHNT, CDR2 YYREEE (reference sequence). CDR3 in DNA: TGTGCCAGCAGCTCCGGGACAGAACGCCCCACCGGGGAGCTGTTTTTT. Its translation: CASSSGTERPTGELFF.

The chain employs TRBV7-3 and TRBJ2-2; 8 positions match TRBD1. This CDR3 comprises 15 residues. V shed 1 base and J 8 bases; nucleotides not matched to a gene: 6. The germline V gene has CDR1 SGHTA and CDR2 FQGTGA. The CDR3 here is CASSLMSGGGGELFF. In DNA form, the CDR3 reads TGTGCCAGCAGCTTAATGTCAGGGGGCGGTGGGGAGCTGTTTTTT.

The table lists this clone with a count of one. The chain carries TRBV29-1 and TRBJ1-1; TRBD1 is a possible D gene (6 bases). CDR1 is SQVTM, CDR2 ANQGSEA, per germline. Trimming pared 8 bases from V and 1 base from J, leaving 11 bases between. The CDR3 consists of 12 residues. The CDR3 bases are TGCAGCAGTAGGGGGGGGAACACTGAAGCTTTCTTT. Its protein product is CSSRGGNTEAFF.